This TCR beta chain was identified in a study of cytomegalovirus exposure and HLA in healthy donors. Study context: Most genotyped donors, over 70% of around 370, had Caucasian-associated genetic ancestry. Study findings and constraints: When analyzed later, a missense DCLRE1C variant was found to be linked to TCR beta V- and J-gene trimming.

The PCR made use of 60 Vbeta and 13 Jbeta primers. TCRdb keeps only in-frame clones here, not all; method: immunoSEQ multiplex PCR. The data contain 70,000 to 95,000 clones, 70% to 80% of them seen just once; the ten biggest clones take up 3.3%. The CDR3 has 15 residues. Germline CDR1 is SGHRS and CDR2 is YFSETQ. V dropped 0 bases and J dropped 5; count of bases not matched to a gene: 6. Worth noting for this clone: Its antigen is unknown.

This TCR derives from a man aged 50 or older in good health and CMV-seronegative. The sequencing input was PBMCs. V and J are TRBV5-1 and TRBJ1-2; 8 bases match TRBD1. The CDR3 coding sequence is TGCGCCAGCAGCTTGGGGACAGGGCTAAGTTATGGCTACACCTTC. It is translated as CASSLGTGLSYGYTF.